This TCR beta chain was profiled in a study of blood T cell repertoires in COVID-19. Study context: Donors in the United States, Italy and Spain gave samples during acute or convalescent COVID-19. PBMCs, B-cell-depleted T cells, or T cells were the source of the cDNA or gDNA that made up the material.

V was trimmed by 1 base and J by 4 bases, leaving 11 bases between them. The V gene's germline CDR1 is SGHTA and CDR2 FQGNSA. The CDR3 has 15 residues. Source study methods: Reference gene primer amplification yielded estimated nucleated cell counts. Produced via immunoSEQ multiplex PCR; TCRdb's table is partial and in-frame only. The V and J calls and the clone size are those of that table, but D and trimming were determined from the DNA. The sample includes under 250,000 clones, 80% to 90% of them seen just once. This clone was observed a few times. Material: peripheral blood. The clonotype was recovered from a man older than 75 with acute or convalescent COVID-19. V usage is TRBV7-2 and J usage is TRBJ2-1; D remains ambiguous. The CDR3 region has the DNA TGTGCCAGCAGCTTAGGAGGATCCGGGTACAATGAGCAGTTCTTC. Translating gives CASSLGGSGYNEQFF.